A single sample gave rise to the 28 T cell receptor beta chains below, sequenced in a study of T cells in Graves' hyperthyroidism and ophthalmopathy (dated by TCRdb to about 2019). Library preparation employed multiplex PCR. Reads for this sample came from an Illumina HiSeq 2000. The TCR beta CDR3 regions were amplified from RNA transcripts. A first-round RT-PCR of the TCR CDR3 used the HTBI primer set with the Qiagen OneStep RT-PCR kit. TCRdb reanalyzed the raw reads on its own, using fastp at Q25 for trimming and MiXCR for clone calling, and kept in-frame beta chains. For every CDR3 protein sequence, its rows merge into one entry that carries the most common genes and DNA. Present in this sample are hundreds of thousands of distinct CDR3 sequences, 20% of which were seen just once. The ten largest account for roughly a third of the sample. Material: blood. These receptors were obtained from a man aged 30 to 39 with Graves' ophthalmopathy.

The chain couples TRBV6-1 to TRBJ2-7, with 9 bases that match TRBD1. The CDR3 spans 14 residues. Trimming cost V 4 bases and J 4 bases; bases outside gene matches: 5. From germline, CDR1 is MNHNS and CDR2 SASEGT. Here the CDR3 reads CASSGTTGGYEQYF. CDR3 DNA sequence: TGTGCCAGCAGTGGCACGACAGGGGGGTACGAGCAGTACTTC.

This clonotype has ten or more counts. The rearrangement joins TRBV3-1 to TRBJ2-7; possible D gene TRBD1, 6 bases. The germline gives CDR1 LGHDT, CDR2 YNNKEL (reference sequence). This CDR3 contains 14 residues. The V end was cut by 3 bases, the J end by 5 bases, with 14 bases between. DNA for the CDR3: TGTGCCAGCAGCCAGGACAGTAATTGGCACGAGCAGTACTTC. This sequence encodes CASSQDSNWHEQYF.

This chain joins TRBV20-1 and TRBJ2-2; 7 nucleotides line up with TRBD1. The V segment lost 6 bases and the J segment 0 bases; nucleotides outside the gene matches: 7. Germline-derived CDR1 and CDR2 are DFQATT and SNEGSKA (reference sequence). The CDR3 spans 15 residues. The CDR3 DNA follows: TGCAGTGCCAGCCCCACAGGGGCGAACACCGGGGAGCTGTTTTTT. Protein product: CSASPTGANTGELFF.

There are many counts of this clonotype. CDR3 nucleotide sequence: TGTGCCAGCAGTACCGCAGGGGGAAATCAGCCCCAGCATTTT. This codes for CASSTAGGNQPQHF. This chain joins TRBV6-1 and TRBJ1-5; 7 nucleotides line up with TRBD1. The germline gives CDR1 MNHNS, CDR2 SASEGT. The CDR3 length is 14 residues. After removal of 5 bases from V and 4 bases from J, the junction contained 5 bases not matched to a gene.

This clonotype was observed a few times. The V gene is TRBV12-3 or TRBV12-4, the J gene TRBJ2-7; D perhaps matches TRBD1 (6 bases). There are 14 residues in the CDR3. V lost 7 bases to trimming and J lost 5 bases, with 18 bases between them. The CDR3 nucleotides read TGTGCCAGCAATTCCTGGACAGATGGCGACGAGCAGTACTTC. Translating it yields CASNSWTDGDEQYF.

CDR3: CASTGSGYEQFF. The CDR3 region has the DNA TGTGCCAGCACCGGTTCCGGCTATGAGCAGTTCTTC. The rearrangement uses TRBV6-1 and TRBJ2-1; no clear D. CDR3 length: 12 residues. Germline CDR1 is MNHNS and CDR2 is SASEGT. Between the trimmed V and J ends, which lost 7 bases and 8 bases, there was a span of 12 bases.

The rearrangement uses TRBV27 and TRBJ2-7, with 12 bases that match TRBD2. J was trimmed by 5 bases and V by 5 bases; bases with no gene match: 13. The length of the CDR3 is 17 residues. Germline V gene sequence: CDR1 MNHEY, CDR2 SMNVEV (reference sequence). The CDR3 reads CASSTQGLAGTKHEQYF. The CDR3 DNA reads TGTGCCAGCAGTACCCAAGGACTAGCGGGAACCAAACACGAGCAGTACTTC.

This clonotype showed up just a few times. V gene TRBV19 combines with J gene TRBJ1-4; D is possibly TRBD1 (5 bases). Looked up from germline, CDR1 is LNHDA and CDR2 is SQIVND (reference sequence). Trimming took off 7 bases at V and 7 bases at J, with 19 bases between the two ends. This CDR3 region has 15 residues. CDR3 coding DNA: TGTGCCAGTACCAATATAGGACCGGGACGTGAAAAACTGTTTTTT. Protein: CASTNIGPGREKLFF.

This clonotype was counted a few times. This chain joins TRBV20-1 and TRBJ1-1, with 7 bases lining up with TRBD1. V dropped 5 bases and J dropped 5; count of bases not matched to a gene: 8. There are 13 residues in the CDR3. Germline V gene sequence: CDR1 DFQATT, CDR2 SNEGSKA (reference sequence). The CDR3 coding sequence is TGCAGTGCTCCTAGACAGGGCGGAACTGAAGCTTTCTTT. This encodes CSAPRQGGTEAFF.

This clonotype turned up a few times. The chain uses TRBV20-1 and TRBJ1-6; D is uncertain. The CDR3 contains 15 residues. With 0 bases removed from V and 5 bases from J, the gap between germline ends came to 11 bases. Per germline, CDR1 DFQATT and CDR2 SNEGSKA (reference sequence). The CDR3 loop reads CSARDYGDHNSPLHF. The CDR3 DNA is TGCAGTGCTAGAGATTACGGGGATCATAATTCACCCCTCCACTTT.

This clonotype showed up many times. The chain links TRBV28 to TRBJ1-2; 7 bases are a match to TRBD1. The CDR3 spans 12 residues. With V trimmed by 4 bases and J by 8 bases, 4 bases remained unmatched. Germline-derived CDR1 and CDR2 are MDHEN and SYDVKM. The CDR3, as DNA: TGTGCCAGCAGTTCCACAGGGGTGGGCTACACCTTC. This gives the protein CASSSTGVGYTF.

In its sample, this clonotype was seen many times. The chain links TRBV12-3 or TRBV12-4 to TRBJ1-1; D remains unclear. The CDR3 sequence is 15 residues long. Between the trimmed V and J ends, which lost 0 bases and 0 bases, there was a span of 8 bases. In DNA form, the CDR3 reads TGTGCCAGCAGTTTAGCAGCGGCTATGAACACTGAAGCTTTCTTT. It is translated as CASSLAAAMNTEAFF.

This chain uses TRBV6-1 with TRBJ1-3, with 11 bases identical to TRBD1. CDR1 is MNHNS, CDR2 SASEGT, per germline. CDR3 length equals 17 residues. Trimming at V came to 6 bases and at J to 2 bases, leaving 9 bases not matched to a gene. CDR3 protein: CASRRSGTGGTGNTIYF. The CDR3 nucleotides read TGTGCCAGCAGAAGATCCGGGACAGGGGGTACTGGAAACACCATATATTTT.

This clonotype was counted a few times. The chain couples TRBV5-1 to TRBJ2-7; unclear D gene. V dropped 4 bases and J dropped 0 bases, with 11 bases sitting between them. CDR3 length: 14 amino acids. Germline V gene sequence: CDR1 SGHRS, CDR2 YFSETQ. DNA for the CDR3: TGCGCCAGCAGCACAAGCTTATCCTCCTACGAGCAGTACTTC. Translation: CASSTSLSSYEQYF.

This clonotype was observed a few times. The V gene is TRBV10-3, the J gene TRBJ2-2; D call uncertain. Germline-derived CDR1 and CDR2 are ENHRY and SYGVKD. The CDR3 totals 14 residues. Trimming took off 8 bases at V and 6 bases at J, with 16 bases between the two ends. The CDR3 loop reads CAIFDRAGPGELFF. The CDR3 DNA follows: TGTGCCATCTTTGATAGGGCCGGTCCCGGGGAGCTGTTTTTT.

The genes are TRBV10-3 and TRBJ1-4; D remains ambiguous. V dropped 4 bases and J dropped 0 bases, with 3 bases sitting between them. The CDR3 consists of 13 residues. Germline V gene lookup returns CDR1 ENHRY and CDR2 SYGVKD. The chain's CDR3 is CAISAATNEKLFF. CDR3 coding DNA: TGTGCCATCAGTGCCGCAACTAATGAAAAACTGTTTTTT.

As to this clonotype: Relative to the germline gene, one junction end is altered; a read error may explain this. This chain connects TRBV5-8 to TRBJ1-2, with unresolved D. CDR1 SGHTS and CDR2 YDEGEE come from the germline V gene. The CDR3 covers 13 residues. The CDR3 region has the DNA TGTGCCAGCACCTTGGTGCAGGACCCTGGCTACACCTTC. Translating gives CASTLVQDPGYTF.

CDR3 sequence reads: CACPGRRADTQYF. CDR3 DNA sequence: TGTGCCTGTCCGGGGCGGCGCGCAGATACGCAGTATTTT. This chain links TRBV30 with TRBJ2-3; the D gene could be TRBD1 or TRBD2 (5 bases each). This CDR3 is built from 13 residues. Germline V gene sequence: CDR1 GTSNPN, CDR2 SVGIG (reference sequence). V lost 6 bases and J lost 4, with 14 bases in between.

This clonotype was observed at least ten times. V is TRBV2 and J is TRBJ1-3; D remains unclear. Trimming pared 2 bases from V and 2 bases from J, leaving 7 bases between. The CDR3 totals 14 residues. The germline gives CDR1 SNHLY, CDR2 FYNNEI. CDR3 sequence (DNA): TGTGCCAGCAGTGAAAGCGGGACTGGAAACACCATATATTTT. This translates into CASSESGTGNTIYF.

The chain employs TRBV29-1 and TRBJ2-7; D not certain. This CDR3 has 11 residues. Germline-derived CDR1 and CDR2 are SQVTM and ANQGSEA. Between the trimmed V and J ends, which lost 7 bases and 7 bases, there was a span of 14 bases. CDR3 DNA: TGCAGCGCTGCCCATGGATGGGAGCAGTACTTC. Its translation: CSAAHGWEQYF.

There are many counts of this clonotype. The chain employs TRBV11-2 and TRBJ1-1, with D maybe TRBD1 (6 bases). CDR1 SGHAT and CDR2 FQNNGV come from the germline V gene. The CDR3 length is 17 residues. V was trimmed by 5 bases and J by 0 bases, leaving 19 bases between them. This CDR3 is CASSPRRDIRMNTEAFF. The CDR3 nucleotides read TGTGCCAGCAGCCCGCGCCGGGACATTAGAATGAACACTGAAGCTTTCTTT. The full variable domain, rest sourced from reference TRBV11-2 and TRBJ1-1, is EAGVAQSPRYKIIEKRQSVAFWCNPISGHATLYWYQQILGQGPKLLIQFQNNGVVDDSQLPKDRFSAERLKGVDSTLKIQPAKLEDSAVYLCASSPRRDIRMNTEAFFGQGTRLTVV.

The chain joins TRBV29-1 to TRBJ1-2; possibly TRBD1 for D (6 bases). Germline V gene sequence: CDR1 SQVTM, CDR2 ANQGSEA. Trimming stripped 7 bases from V and 8 bases from J, with 17 bases between. The CDR3 is made up of 12 amino acids. The CDR3 sequence is CSAATGAEGYTF. As DNA, the CDR3 is TGCAGCGCCGCGACAGGAGCGGAGGGCTACACCTTC.

This clonotype was recorded at least ten times. The chain couples TRBV7-2 to TRBJ2-3, with D unclear. CDR1 and CDR2 from the germline V gene are SGHTA and FQGNSA. Trimming pared 6 bases from V and 11 bases from J, leaving 9 bases between. The CDR3 contains 10 residues. CDR3 in DNA: TGTGCCAGCAGTTCAACCGGGCAGTATTTT. Protein: CASSSTGQYF.

The rearrangement joins TRBV27 to TRBJ2-7, with D possibly matching TRBD2 (6 bases). From germline, CDR1 is MNHEY and CDR2 SMNVEV (reference sequence). Trimming left V 6 bases short and J 2 bases short, with 14 bases between. The CDR3 is 14 amino acids. In nucleotides, the CDR3 is TGTGCCAGCAGCCGGGGGAGTCACACCTACGAGCAGTACTTC. It codes for CASSRGSHTYEQYF.

V usage is TRBV5-5 and J usage is TRBJ1-4; D remains unclear. Germline V gene data show CDR1 as SGHKS and CDR2 as YYEKEE (reference sequence). The CDR3 extends over 15 amino acids. Trimming cost V 5 bases and J 6 bases, with 17 bases left between them. The CDR3 region has the DNA TGTGCCAGCAGGCCCTCCTTTGGAGAGGATGAAAAACTGTTTTTT. Translating it yields CASRPSFGEDEKLFF. Supplemented by reference TRBV5-5 and TRBJ1-4, the full variable domain reads DAGVTQSPTHLIKTRGQQVTLRCSPISGHKSVSWYQQVLGQGPQFIFQYYEKEERGRGNFPDRFSARQFPNYSSELNVNALLLGDSALYLCASRPSFGEDEKLFFGSGTQLSVL.

This chain links TRBV10-1 with TRBJ2-1; 9 nucleotides line up with TRBD2. CDR1 is WNHNN, CDR2 SYGVQD, per germline (reference sequence). The CDR3 consists of 13 residues. The V segment lost 4 bases and the J segment 9 bases; nucleotides outside the gene matches: 4. For the CDR3, the DNA is TGCGCCAGCAGTGGGGGGACTAGCTTTGAGCAGTTCTTC. Translated: CASSGGTSFEQFF.

This clonotype was seen a handful of times. The chain recombines TRBV14 with TRBJ2-3; 9 bases align to TRBD1. This CDR3 contains 16 residues. Germline assignment: CDR1 SGHDN and CDR2 FVKESK. With 0 bases clipped from V and 4 bases from J, the junction kept 5 bases outside the gene matches. The CDR3 here is CASSQEGTGISDTQYF. CDR3 nucleotide sequence: TGTGCCAGCAGCCAAGAGGGGACAGGGATTTCAGATACGCAGTATTTT.

J is TRBJ1-5 and V is TRBV6-1; the match to TRBD1 covers 9 bases. The CDR3 covers 15 residues. The V gene end was trimmed by 6 bases and the J gene end by 3 bases; junction bases not matched to a gene: 6. Germline V CDR1 and CDR2: MNHNS, SASEGT. DNA of the CDR3: TGTGCCAGCAGAGAGACAGGGGGAATCAATCAGCCCCAGCATTTT. It encodes CASRETGGINQPQHF.